The following is a T cell receptor (beta chain) sequence with its context. Its matching antigen is unknown. Trimming shortened V by 3 bases and J by 0 bases, and 2 bases separated the two germline ends. This CDR3 has 12 residues. Some clones are missing from TCRdb's copy, which holds only in-frame ones; the method was immunoSEQ multiplex PCR. The data show about 120,000 clones, roughly 84% seen once. This entry is derived from a study of T cell responses to AZD1222 COVID-19 vaccine. Whole-study results and caveats: Repertoires were obtained only post-peak T cell response.

The chain has TRBV12-3 or TRBV12-4 and TRBJ1-1; no clear D. Sequencing used peripheral blood, obtained on day 0 of AZD1222 vaccination. The source of this sequence is an adult in good health. CDR3 nucleotides: TGTGCCAGCAGTTTCATGAACACTGAAGCTTTCTTT. It yields the protein CASSFMNTEAFF.